The text below deals with one T cell receptor (beta chain). Its specificity is not known. The sample comes from a study of blood T cells in healthy people across ages. Notes on the study in general: Across the age range, TCR beta diversity per million T cells fell in a roughly linear way.

A second PCR, run for about 7 to 11 cycles, used a sample-barcoded 5' primer plus a J-beta primer mix. In TCRdb, the 5' RACE reads were re-called with MiXCR into one record per CDR3 protein. The sample yields roughly 680,000 distinct CDR3 sequences, around a fifth seen once. This CDR3 has 15 amino acids. Germline assignment: CDR1 KGHSH and CDR2 LQKENI. J gave up 3 bases and V 1 base, and 3 bases lay outside the gene matches. The receptor's source is a man aged 65-85 years in good health. The genes are TRBV18 and TRBJ2-5; 9 nucleotides match TRBD2. Sequencing input: blood. The CDR3 nucleotides are TGTGCCAGCTCACCACGACGACTAGCGGAAGAGACCCAGTACTTC. Protein: CASSPRRLAEETQYF.